This T cell receptor beta chain was observed in a study of blood T cell repertoires in COVID-19. Method: immunoSEQ multiplex PCR; TCRdb's copy keeps in-frame clones and lacks some. This table has around 20,000 clones, 86% appearing once. The V segment lost 5 bases and the J segment 2 bases; nucleotides outside the gene matches: 10. The CDR3 runs to 16 residues. The germline V gene has CDR1 LNHDA and CDR2 SQIVND (reference sequence). The chain carries TRBV19 and TRBJ2-3, with TRBD2 matching over 7 bases. This receptor was identified in an older man with acute or convalescent COVID-19. Input material: peripheral blood. CDR3 bases: TGTGCCAGTAGTCCCCTCAACGGACTAGTCACAGATACGCAGTATTTT. Amino acids: CASSPLNGLVTDTQYF.